Below, 2 T cell receptor beta chains from the same sample are listed, as sequenced in a study of response to subunit inactivated influenza vaccine. TCRdb processed the RT-PCR reads anew with MiXCR; each CDR3 protein has one entry. The sample has 430,000 or so distinct CDR3 sequences; roughly 9.8% are singletons. The sequencing here drew on PBMCs from blood, taken 35 to 45 days after vaccination. The receptors come from a middle-aged man who received an inactivated influenza vaccine.

This clonotype appeared many times. The chain links TRBV10-3 to TRBJ2-7; 12 bases match TRBD1. V shed 2 bases, J shed 5 bases, and the junction held 7 bases outside the gene matches. Germline V gives CDR1 ENHRY, CDR2 SYGVKD. The CDR3 sequence is 16 residues long. CDR3 DNA sequence: TGTGCCATCAGTGAGCGCACCGGGACAGGGGGCCACGAGCAGTACTTC. Its protein is CAISERTGTGGHEQYF.

This clonotype was seen a few times. The V and J genes are TRBV4-3 and TRBJ2-5; D may be TRBD1 (7 bases). Germline V gives CDR1 LGHNA, CDR2 YSLEER. The CDR3 is 15 residues long. Trimming took 2 bases from V and 5 from J, leaving 15 bases between them. CDR3 nucleotides: TGCGCCAGCAGCCAAATATGGACAGGAGGGGAGACCCAGTACTTC. This codes for CASSQIWTGGETQYF.